This passage covers 15 T cell receptor beta chains from one sample sequenced in a study of T cell responses to AZD1222 COVID-19 vaccine. The protocol was immunoSEQ multiplex PCR, while the TCRdb copy is restricted to in-frame clones and leaves out a portion. The profile shows 120,000 to 150,000 clones, around 83% of them singletons. The sequencing here drew on peripheral blood, taken on day 0 of MenACWY control vaccination. Receptors originate from an adult in good health.

The chain joins TRBV9 to TRBJ1-1; D is possibly TRBD1 (5 bases). The CDR3 has 13 residues. The V gene lost 4 bases and the J gene lost 2 bases, with 9 bases spanning the gap. CDR1 and CDR2 (germline): SGDLS, YYNGEE. In DNA form, the CDR3 reads TGTGCCAGCAGCCAACAGGCTAACACTGAAGCTTTCTTT. It yields the protein CASSQQANTEAFF.

This clone has just a few counts. The rearrangement uses TRBV19 and TRBJ1-5, with 9 bases identical to TRBD1. In germline, CDR1 is LNHDA, CDR2 SQIVND (reference sequence). This CDR3 is built from 15 residues. The CDR3 nucleotides read TGTGGGGCGGGACAGGGCCTTCGGGGCAATCAGCCCCAGCATTTT. Translation: CGAGQGLRGNQPQHF.

This clone was seen more than once but under ten times. J is TRBJ2-3 and V is TRBV9, with D perhaps TRBD1 (6 bases). V shed 0 bases and J shed 5 bases, with 13 bases lying between them. Germline V lookup: CDR1 SGDLS, CDR2 YYNGEE. This CDR3 is 15 amino acids long. CDR3 sequence (DNA): TGTGCCAGCAGCGTAGCAGGGGCGACTGGAGATACGCAGTATTTT. Amino acids: CASSVAGATGDTQYF.

This sequence joins TRBV21-1 and TRBJ2-7; TRBD1 was called by the table and not checked on the DNA. TRBV21-1 is a pseudogene segment. The CDR3 length is 17 residues. CDR3 sequence: CATHTSSGGSSSYEQYF. CDR3 DNA: TGTGCCACCCATACCTCGAGTGGGGGCTCGAGCTCCTACGAGCAGTACTTC.

The V gene is TRBV4-1, the J gene TRBJ2-3; 13 bases match TRBD2. Germline lookup yields CDR1 MGHRA and CDR2 YSYEKL. The V segment lost 0 bases and the J segment 6 bases; nucleotides outside the gene matches: 3. The CDR3 contains 16 residues. Written as DNA, the CDR3 is TGCGCCAGCAGCCAAGATAGGACTAGCGGGGGTGATACGCAGTATTTT. This sequence encodes CASSQDRTSGGDTQYF.

This clone was counted ten times or more. The chain uses TRBV6-5 and TRBJ1-1; a weak D match, TRBD1 (5 bases). Germline loops: CDR1 MNHEY, CDR2 SVGAGI. V shed 6 bases and J shed 6 bases, with 11 bases lying between them. The CDR3 is 12 residues long. The CDR3 region has the DNA TGTGCCAGCAGCCCAGGGTTTGCTGAAGCTTTCTTT. This sequence encodes CASSPGFAEAFF.

This rearrangement joins TRBV6-5 to TRBJ1-1; 7 bases map to TRBD1. In germline, CDR1 is MNHEY, CDR2 SVGAGI. This CDR3 has 13 residues. J lost 8 bases, V lost 2 bases, and 5 bases had no gene match. DNA of the CDR3: TGTGCCAGCAGTTACGGGGGACAGACCGAAGCTTTCTTT. Translated, it gives CASSYGGQTEAFF.

The V and J genes are TRBV29-1 and TRBJ1-1; 7 nucleotides agree with TRBD1. V gave up 6 bases and J gave up 1 base; unmatched junction bases: 2. Germline CDR1 reads SQVTM; CDR2 reads ANQGSEA. CDR3 length: 12 amino acids. The CDR3 DNA sequence: TGCAGCGTGGGACAGACGAACACTGAAGCTTTCTTT. Translation gives CSVGQTNTEAFF.

The V and J genes are TRBV27 and TRBJ1-1, with D possibly TRBD1 on 5 matching bases. V gave up 6 bases and J gave up 0 bases, with 11 bases separating them. The CDR3 runs 14 residues. Germline loops: CDR1 MNHEY, CDR2 SMNVEV (reference sequence). CDR3 residues: CASSRRGVNTEAFF. The CDR3 bases are TGTGCCAGCAGCCGTAGAGGGGTGAACACTGAAGCTTTCTTT.

The chain couples TRBV29-1 to TRBJ1-1; no definite D call. Germline V gene sequence: CDR1 SQVTM, CDR2 ANQGSEA. The length of the CDR3 is 12 residues. Between the trimmed V and J ends, which lost 7 bases and 1 base, there was a span of 10 bases. CDR3 residues: CSAYPGNTEAFF. As DNA, the CDR3 is TGCAGCGCCTACCCAGGGAACACTGAAGCTTTCTTT.

V usage is TRBV9 and J usage is TRBJ2-5, with D hard to call. Germline V lookup: CDR1 SGDLS, CDR2 YYNGEE. The CDR3 has 15 residues. V gave up 4 bases and J gave up 0 bases, with 13 bases separating them. In DNA, the CDR3 is TGTGCCAGCAGCTCAGACGGCGTGTACCAAGAGACCCAGTACTTC. Protein: CASSSDGVYQETQYF.

This chain uses TRBV4-2 with TRBJ2-7, with 8 nucleotides matching TRBD2. Germline trimming cut 5 bases from V and 5 bases from J; bases unmatched to any gene: 14. The CDR3 sequence is 16 residues long. From germline, CDR1 is LGHNA and CDR2 YNFKEQ. CDR3 in DNA: TGTGCCAGCAGCTTCCGGGGGGGGGCTATACCACACGAGCAGTACTTC. Its protein is CASSFRGGAIPHEQYF.

A single count supports this clone. The rearrangement joins TRBV3-1 (or the pseudogene TRBV3-2) to TRBJ2-3; D may be TRBD2 (6 bases). Germline CDR1 and CDR2: LGHDT and YNNKEL (reference sequence). V was trimmed by 4 bases and J by 0 bases, leaving 14 bases between them. The CDR3 has 16 residues. In DNA form, the CDR3 reads TGTGCCAGCAGCCCAAGAGGGAGGTGGAGCACAGATACGCAGTATTTT. Protein sequence: CASSPRGRWSTDTQYF.

Only a few counts were recorded for this clone. This chain uses TRBV27 with TRBJ2-7; no reliable D call. The germline gives CDR1 MNHEY, CDR2 SMNVEV (reference sequence). The CDR3 loop spans 14 amino acids. With 7 bases removed from V and 3 bases from J, the gap between germline ends came to 16 bases. This CDR3 is CASTTRVGGYEQYF. CDR3 in DNA: TGTGCCAGCACAACCCGGGTGGGTGGCTACGAGCAGTACTTC.

This clone was seen once. This sequence joins TRBV6-6 and TRBJ1-3; possibly TRBD1 for D (6 bases). V was shortened by 5 bases and J by 2 bases, with 13 bases between the two germline ends. Germline lookup yields CDR1 MNHNY and CDR2 SVGAGI (reference sequence). The CDR3 loop spans 15 amino acids. CDR3 DNA: TGTGCCAGCAGTGCGGCAACAGGGACTGGAAACACCATATATTTT. It specifies CASSAATGTGNTIYF.